This T cell receptor (beta chain) was identified during a study of shared clonotypes between healthy human individuals. The repertoire was sequenced with immunoSEQ multiplex PCR; TCRdb's copy has only in-frame clones and lacks some. Counted here are 2 million to 2.5 million clones, 93% occurring once; the ten biggest clones make up under 0.45%. Notes on this clone: Its antigen is not identified.

Findings and caveats of the study: Naive CD4 clonotype sharing across a handful of donors was approximately 5.2%.

The V end lost 0 bases, the J end lost 4 bases, and 9 bases lay between the germline ends. Germline V gene sequence: CDR1 LNHNV, CDR2 YYDKDF (reference sequence). This CDR3 spans 14 amino acids. The sequencing sample was made of naive CD4+ T cells from PBMCs. The subset denotes: CD45RA+ positively selected. The J gene is TRBJ1-1, the V gene TRBV15; D is uncertain. The TCR sequence derives from a man in his late teens or twenties in good health. Some clones in this sample may be carry-over from other donors' samples. The chain's CDR3 is CATSRDVAGTEAFF. The DNA for the CDR3 is TGTGCCACCAGCAGAGATGTGGCCGGCACTGAAGCTTTCTTT. Supplemented by reference TRBV15 and TRBJ1-1, the full variable domain reads DAMVIQNPRYQVTQFGKPVTLSCSQTLNHNVMYWYQQKSSQAPKLLFHYYDKDFNNEADTPDNFQSRRPNTSFCFLDIRSPGLGDTAMYLCATSRDVAGTEAFFGQGTRLTVV.